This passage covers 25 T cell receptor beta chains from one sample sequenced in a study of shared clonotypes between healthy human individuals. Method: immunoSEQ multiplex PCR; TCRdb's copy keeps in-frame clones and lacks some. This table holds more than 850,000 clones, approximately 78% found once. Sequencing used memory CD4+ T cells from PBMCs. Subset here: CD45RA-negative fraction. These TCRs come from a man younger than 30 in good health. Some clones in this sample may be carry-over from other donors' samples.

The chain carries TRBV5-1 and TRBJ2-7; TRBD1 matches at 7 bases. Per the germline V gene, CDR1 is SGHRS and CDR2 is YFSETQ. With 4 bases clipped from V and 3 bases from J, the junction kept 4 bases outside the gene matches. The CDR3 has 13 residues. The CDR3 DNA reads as TGCGCCAGCAGCCCGACAGGGATCTACGAGCAGTACTTC. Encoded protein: CASSPTGIYEQYF. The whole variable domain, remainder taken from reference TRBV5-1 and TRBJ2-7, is KAGVTQTPRYLIKTRGQQVTLSCSPISGHRSVSWYQQTPGQGLQFLFEYFSETQRNKGNFPGRFSGRQFSNSRSEMNVSTLELGDSALYLCASSPTGIYEQYFGPGTRLTVT.

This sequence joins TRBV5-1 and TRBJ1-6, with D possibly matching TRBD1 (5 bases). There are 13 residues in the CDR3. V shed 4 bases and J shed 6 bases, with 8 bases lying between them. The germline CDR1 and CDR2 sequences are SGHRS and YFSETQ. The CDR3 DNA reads TGCGCCAGCAGCACGGGGGGTAATTCACCCCTCCACTTT. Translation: CASSTGGNSPLHF.

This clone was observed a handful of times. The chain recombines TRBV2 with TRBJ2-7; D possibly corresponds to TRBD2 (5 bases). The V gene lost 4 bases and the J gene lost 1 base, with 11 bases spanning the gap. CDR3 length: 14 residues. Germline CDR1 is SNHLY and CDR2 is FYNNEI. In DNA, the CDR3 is TGTGCCAGCAGTGTGTCCGGGAAGTCCTACGAGCAGTACTTC. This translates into CASSVSGKSYEQYF.

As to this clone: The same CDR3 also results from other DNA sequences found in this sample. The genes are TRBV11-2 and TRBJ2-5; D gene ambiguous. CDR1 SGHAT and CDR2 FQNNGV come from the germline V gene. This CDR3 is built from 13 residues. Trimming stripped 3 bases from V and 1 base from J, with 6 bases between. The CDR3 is CASSFGAQETQYF. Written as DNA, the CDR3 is TGTGCCAGCAGCTTCGGCGCCCAAGAGACCCAGTACTTC.

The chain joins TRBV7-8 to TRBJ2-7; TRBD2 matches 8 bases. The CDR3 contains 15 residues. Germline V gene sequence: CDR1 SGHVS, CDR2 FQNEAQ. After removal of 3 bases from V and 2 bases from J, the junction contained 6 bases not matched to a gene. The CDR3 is CASSLGSGSAYEQYF. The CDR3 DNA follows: TGTGCCAGCAGCTTGGGGAGCGGGAGTGCCTACGAGCAGTACTTC. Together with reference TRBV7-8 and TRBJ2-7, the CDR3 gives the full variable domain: GAGVSQSPRYKVAKRGQDVALRCDPISGHVSLFWYQQALGQGPEFLTYFQNEAQLDKSGLPSDRFFAERPEGSVSTLKIQRTQQEDSAVYLCASSLGSGSAYEQYFGPGTRLTVT.

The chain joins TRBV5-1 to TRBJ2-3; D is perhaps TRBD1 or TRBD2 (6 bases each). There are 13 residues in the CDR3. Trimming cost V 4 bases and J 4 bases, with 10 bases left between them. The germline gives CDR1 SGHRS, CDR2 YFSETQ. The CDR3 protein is CASSPEGADTQYF. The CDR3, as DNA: TGCGCCAGCAGCCCGGAGGGGGCAGATACGCAGTATTTT.

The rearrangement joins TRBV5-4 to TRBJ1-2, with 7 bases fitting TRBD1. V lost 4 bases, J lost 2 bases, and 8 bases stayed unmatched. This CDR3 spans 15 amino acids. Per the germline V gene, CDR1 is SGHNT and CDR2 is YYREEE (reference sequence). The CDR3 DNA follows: TGTGCCAGCAGCCCTCCTGGGGACAGCAACTATGGCTACACCTTC. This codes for CASSPPGDSNYGYTF.

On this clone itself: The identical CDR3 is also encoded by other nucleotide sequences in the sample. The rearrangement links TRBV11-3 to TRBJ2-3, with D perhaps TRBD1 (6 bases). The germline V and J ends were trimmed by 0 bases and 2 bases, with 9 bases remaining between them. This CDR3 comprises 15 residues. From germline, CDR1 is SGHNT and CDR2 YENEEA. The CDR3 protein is CASSLDGQSTDTQYF. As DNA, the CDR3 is TGTGCCAGCAGCTTAGACGGACAGTCCACAGATACGCAGTATTTT. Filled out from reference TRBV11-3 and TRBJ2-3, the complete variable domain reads EAGVVQSPRYKIIEKKQPVAFWCNPISGHNTLYWYLQNLGQGPELLIRYENEEAVDDSQLPKDRFSAERLKGVDSTLKIQPAELGDSAVYLCASSLDGQSTDTQYFGPGTRLTVL.

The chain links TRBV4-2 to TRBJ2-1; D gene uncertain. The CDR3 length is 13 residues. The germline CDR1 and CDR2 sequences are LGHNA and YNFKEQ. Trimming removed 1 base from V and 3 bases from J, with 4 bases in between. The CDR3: CASSQGIYNEQFF. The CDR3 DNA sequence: TGTGCCAGCAGCCAAGGAATCTACAATGAGCAGTTCTTC.

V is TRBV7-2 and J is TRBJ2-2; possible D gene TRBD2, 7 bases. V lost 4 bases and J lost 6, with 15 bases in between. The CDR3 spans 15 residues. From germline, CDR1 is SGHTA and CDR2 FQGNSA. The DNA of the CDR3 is TGTGCCAGCAGCTGGCAGAGGGGGGGTGCCGGGGAGCTGTTTTTT. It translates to CASSWQRGGAGELFF.

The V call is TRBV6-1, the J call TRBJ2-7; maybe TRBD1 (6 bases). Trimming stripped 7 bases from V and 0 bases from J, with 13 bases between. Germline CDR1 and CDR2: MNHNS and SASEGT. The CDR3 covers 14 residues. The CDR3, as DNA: TGTGCCAGCATCCGAACAGGGCGCTCCTACGAGCAGTACTTC. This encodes CASIRTGRSYEQYF.

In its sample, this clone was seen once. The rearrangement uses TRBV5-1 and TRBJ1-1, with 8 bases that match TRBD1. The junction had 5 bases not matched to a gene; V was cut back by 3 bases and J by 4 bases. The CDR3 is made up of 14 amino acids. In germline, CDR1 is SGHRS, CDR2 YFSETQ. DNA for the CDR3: TGCGCCAGCAGCTCAACAGGGGGGGCCACTGAAGCTTTCTTT. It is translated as CASSSTGGATEAFF.

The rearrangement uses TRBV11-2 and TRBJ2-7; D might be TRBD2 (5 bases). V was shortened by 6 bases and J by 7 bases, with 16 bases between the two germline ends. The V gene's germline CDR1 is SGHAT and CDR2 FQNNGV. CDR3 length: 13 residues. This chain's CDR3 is CASRGLLSWEQYF. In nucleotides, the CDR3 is TGTGCCAGCAGAGGACTCCTTTCGTGGGAGCAGTACTTC.

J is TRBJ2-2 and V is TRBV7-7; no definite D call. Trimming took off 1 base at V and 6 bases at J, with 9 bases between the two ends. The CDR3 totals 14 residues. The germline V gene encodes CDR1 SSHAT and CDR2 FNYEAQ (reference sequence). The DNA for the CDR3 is TGTGCCAGCAGCTTAGATGGGGTTGCCGGGGAGCTGTTTTTT. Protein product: CASSLDGVAGELFF.

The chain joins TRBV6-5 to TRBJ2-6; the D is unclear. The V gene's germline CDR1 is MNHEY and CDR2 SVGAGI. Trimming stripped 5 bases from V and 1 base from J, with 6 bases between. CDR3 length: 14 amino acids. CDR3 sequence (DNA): TGTGCCAGCAGTCCCCCTTCTGGGGCCAACGTCCTGACTTTC. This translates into CASSPPSGANVLTF.

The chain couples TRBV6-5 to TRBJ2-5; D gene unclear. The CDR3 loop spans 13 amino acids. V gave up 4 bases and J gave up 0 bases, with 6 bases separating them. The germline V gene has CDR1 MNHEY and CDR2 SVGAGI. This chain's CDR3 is CASSWSHQETQYF. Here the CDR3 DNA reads TGTGCCAGCAGTTGGTCACACCAAGAGACCCAGTACTTC.

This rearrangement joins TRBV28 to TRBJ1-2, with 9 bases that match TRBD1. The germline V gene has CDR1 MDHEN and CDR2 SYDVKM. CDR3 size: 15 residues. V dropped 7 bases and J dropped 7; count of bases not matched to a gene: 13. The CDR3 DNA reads TGTGCCAGCATCCTTGGGGGGGACAGGGCTACTGGCTACACCTTC. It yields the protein CASILGGDRATGYTF.

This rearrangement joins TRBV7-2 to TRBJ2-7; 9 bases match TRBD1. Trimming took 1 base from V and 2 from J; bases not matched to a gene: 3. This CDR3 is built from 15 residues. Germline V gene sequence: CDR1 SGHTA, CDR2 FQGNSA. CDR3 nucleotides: TGTGCCAGCAGCTTAGTGACAGGGGGTACCTACGAGCAGTACTTC. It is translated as CASSLVTGGTYEQYF. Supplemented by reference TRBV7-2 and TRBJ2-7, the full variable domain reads GAGVSQSPSNKVTEKGKDVELRCDPISGHTALYWYRQSLGQGLEFLIYFQGNSAPDKSGLPSDRFSAERTGGSVSTLTIQRTQQEDSAVYLCASSLVTGGTYEQYFGPGTRLTVT.

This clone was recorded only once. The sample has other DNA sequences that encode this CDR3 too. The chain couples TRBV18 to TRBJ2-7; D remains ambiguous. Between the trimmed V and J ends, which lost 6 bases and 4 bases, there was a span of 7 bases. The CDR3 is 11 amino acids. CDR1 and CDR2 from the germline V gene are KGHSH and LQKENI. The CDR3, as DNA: TGTGCCAGCTCCCCCGGGTACGAGCAGTACTTC. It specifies CASSPGYEQYF.

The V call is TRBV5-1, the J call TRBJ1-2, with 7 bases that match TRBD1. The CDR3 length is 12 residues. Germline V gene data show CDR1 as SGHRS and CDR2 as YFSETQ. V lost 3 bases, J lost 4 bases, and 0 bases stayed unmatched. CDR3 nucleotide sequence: TGCGCCAGCAGCTGGGACAGCTATGGCTACACCTTC. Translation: CASSWDSYGYTF.

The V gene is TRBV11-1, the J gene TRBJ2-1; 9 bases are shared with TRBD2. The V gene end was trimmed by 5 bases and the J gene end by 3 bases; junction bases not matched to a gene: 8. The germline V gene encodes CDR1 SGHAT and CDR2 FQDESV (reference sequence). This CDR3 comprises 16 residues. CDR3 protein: CASSHQTSGGYNEQFF. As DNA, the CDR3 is TGTGCCAGCAGCCACCAGACTAGCGGAGGCTACAATGAGCAGTTCTTC. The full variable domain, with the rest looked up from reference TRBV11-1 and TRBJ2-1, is EAEVAQSPRYKITEKSQAVAFWCDPISGHATLYWYRQILGQGPELLVQFQDESVVDDSQLPKDRFSAERLKGVDSTLKIQPAELGDSAMYLCASSHQTSGGYNEQFFGPGTRLTVL.

The CDR3 here is CASSLPSAYEQYF. CDR3 DNA: TGTGCCAGCAGCCTACCTAGCGCCTACGAGCAGTACTTC. The chain carries TRBV7-9 and TRBJ2-7, with TRBD2 as a possible D gene (6 bases). The germline V and J ends were trimmed by 5 bases and 2 bases, with 10 bases remaining between them. Germline V gene data show CDR1 as SEHNR and CDR2 as FQNEAQ (reference sequence). The CDR3 spans 13 residues.

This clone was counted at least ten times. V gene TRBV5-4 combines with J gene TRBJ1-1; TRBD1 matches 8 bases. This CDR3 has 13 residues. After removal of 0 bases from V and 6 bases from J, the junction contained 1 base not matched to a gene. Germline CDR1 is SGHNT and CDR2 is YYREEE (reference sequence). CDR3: CASSLEQGAEAFF. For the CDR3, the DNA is TGTGCCAGCAGCTTGGAACAGGGGGCTGAAGCTTTCTTT.

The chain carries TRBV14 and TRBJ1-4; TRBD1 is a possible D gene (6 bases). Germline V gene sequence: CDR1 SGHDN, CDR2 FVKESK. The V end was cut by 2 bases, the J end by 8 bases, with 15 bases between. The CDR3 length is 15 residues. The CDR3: CASSQSLGAREKLFF. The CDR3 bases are TGTGCCAGCAGCCAAAGTCTGGGGGCGAGGGAAAAACTGTTTTTT. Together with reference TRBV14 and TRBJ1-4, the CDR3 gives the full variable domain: EAGVTQFPSHSVIEKGQTVTLRCDPISGHDNLYWYRRVMGKEIKFLLHFVKESKQDESGMPNNRFLAERTGGTYSTLKVQPAELEDSGVYFCASSQSLGAREKLFFGSGTQLSVL.

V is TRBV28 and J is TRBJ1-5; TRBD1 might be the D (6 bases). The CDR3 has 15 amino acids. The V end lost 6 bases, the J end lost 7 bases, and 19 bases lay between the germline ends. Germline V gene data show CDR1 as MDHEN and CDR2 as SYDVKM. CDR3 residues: CASRDEQGFNQPQHF. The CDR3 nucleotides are TGTGCCAGCAGGGATGAACAGGGATTCAACCAGCCCCAGCATTTT.